Listed here are 21 T cell receptor beta chains from one sample, sequenced in a study of T-cell reconstitution after alpha-beta-depleted transplantation in children. Unique molecular identifiers were built into the TCRbeta library. TCRdb re-derived calls from the PCR reads in MiXCR, one entry per CDR3 protein. The sample has 250,000 to 300,000 distinct CDR3 sequences; 10% are singletons. The specimen comprised PBMCs, sampled before TCRalphabeta/CD19-depleted stem cell transplant. The source is a boy younger than two with acute myeloid leukemia, due to receive a stem cell transplant.

This clonotype showed up just a few times. The V call is TRBV7-9, the J call TRBJ2-2; D not resolved. The V gene's germline CDR1 is SEHNR and CDR2 FQNEAQ (reference sequence). The CDR3 is 13 residues long. V lost 5 bases and J lost 4, with 8 bases in between. The CDR3 bases are TGTGCCAGCAGCCGACCGGGCACCGGGGAGCTGTTTTTT. It translates to CASSRPGTGELFF. Variable domain in full (rest from reference TRBV7-9 and TRBJ2-2): DTGVSQNPRHKITKRGQNVTFRCDPISEHNRLYWYRQTLGQGPEFLTYFQNEAQLEKSRLLSDRFSAERPKGSFSTLEIQRTEQGDSAMYLCASSRPGTGELFFGEGSRLTVL.

This clonotype was seen more than once but under ten times. CDR3 sequence reads: CASSMGGTGSGQETQYF. In DNA form, the CDR3 reads TGTGCCAGTAGTATGGGAGGGACAGGGAGTGGGCAAGAGACCCAGTACTTC. This sequence joins TRBV19 and TRBJ2-5; the match to TRBD1 covers 9 bases. This CDR3 contains 17 residues. Trimming at V came to 3 bases and at J to 2 bases, leaving 10 bases not matched to a gene. Germline loops: CDR1 LNHDA, CDR2 SQIVND (reference sequence). The whole variable domain, filled in from reference TRBV19 and TRBJ2-5, reads DGGITQSPKYLFRKEGQNVTLSCEQNLNHDAMYWYRQDPGQGLRLIYYSQIVNDFQKGDIAEGYSVSREKKESFPLTVTSAQKNPTAFYLCASSMGGTGSGQETQYFGPGTRLLVL.

This clonotype was counted a few times. The V gene is TRBV11-2, the J gene TRBJ2-3; TRBD2 aligns across 12 bases. CDR1 and CDR2 (germline): SGHAT, FQNNGV. Trimming removed 3 bases from V and 4 bases from J; junction bases left unmatched: 11. The CDR3 is 18 amino acids. Written as DNA, the CDR3 is TGTGCCAGCAGCTTCAGACTAGCGGGAGTGATAAGGGCAGATACGCAGTATTTT. This gives the protein CASSFRLAGVIRADTQYF.

This clonotype appeared many times. The rearrangement links TRBV28 to TRBJ1-2; D is perhaps TRBD1 (6 bases). V dropped 6 bases and J dropped 2 bases, with 16 bases sitting between them. The CDR3 is 15 amino acids. CDR1 and CDR2 from the germline V gene are MDHEN and SYDVKM. The DNA for the CDR3 is TGTGCCAGCAGGTATGCCGGGACACGAAACTATGGCTACACCTTC. Its protein is CASRYAGTRNYGYTF.

The chain carries TRBV10-3 and TRBJ2-7; 8 bases fit TRBD2. The CDR3 has 13 amino acids. The germline V gene has CDR1 ENHRY and CDR2 SYGVKD. J lost 3 bases, V lost 4 bases, and 2 bases had no gene match. The CDR3 DNA reads TGTGCCATCAGTGGGACTAGCTTCTACGAGCAGTACTTC. This gives the protein CAISGTSFYEQYF.

This clonotype was seen at least ten times. The chain links TRBV20-1 to TRBJ1-1, with D hard to call. The germline V and J ends were trimmed by 0 bases and 3 bases, with 8 bases remaining between them. Germline CDR1 DFQATT, CDR2 SNEGSKA (reference sequence). The CDR3 runs to 13 residues. Here the CDR3 DNA reads TGCAGTGCTAGAGATGTAAGTGACACTGAAGCTTTCTTT. It translates to CSARDVSDTEAFF.

This chain connects TRBV20-1 to TRBJ2-1, with D tentatively TRBD1 or TRBD2 (6 bases each). The CDR3 totals 18 residues. CDR1 and CDR2 (germline): DFQATT, SNEGSKA (reference sequence). Trimming took 0 bases from V and 5 from J, leaving 23 bases between them. The chain's CDR3 is CSARDLKGGANPHNEQFF. Written as DNA, the CDR3 is TGCAGTGCTAGAGATCTAAAGGGGGGAGCGAACCCCCACAATGAGCAGTTCTTC.

Many counts were recorded for this clonotype. The J gene is TRBJ2-7, the V gene TRBV12-3 or TRBV12-4, with TRBD1 matching over 7 bases. V lost 3 bases to trimming and J lost 4 bases; unmatched junction nucleotides: 9. This CDR3 is built from 15 residues. The CDR3 loop is CASSLETGTKYEQYF. CDR3 nucleotide sequence: TGTGCCAGCAGTTTGGAGACAGGGACGAAATACGAGCAGTACTTC.

The CDR3 bases are TGTGCCAGCAGCGCGACTGTAGCAGATACGCAGTATTTT. Its translation: CASSATVADTQYF. The chain is built from TRBV2 and TRBJ2-3, with D unresolved. The germline V and J ends were trimmed by 6 bases and 4 bases, with 11 bases remaining between them. The CDR3 has 13 residues. The germline V gene has CDR1 SNHLY and CDR2 FYNNEI.

This clonotype showed up many times. The gene calls are TRBV4-1 and TRBJ2-1; TRBD1 aligns across 11 bases. Germline CDR1 MGHRA, CDR2 YSYEKL. V trimming: 0 bases; J trimming: 5 bases; junction bases outside the gene matches: 21. This CDR3 comprises 22 residues. CDR3 region: CASSQEGGWDRGFSSGNNEQFF. The CDR3 coding sequence is TGCGCCAGCAGCCAAGAAGGGGGGTGGGACAGGGGGTTCTCTAGTGGAAACAATGAGCAGTTCTTC.

This clonotype has a handful of counts. This chain joins TRBV24-1 and TRBJ2-2; 9 positions match TRBD2. The trim removed 11 bases at V and 4 bases at J, leaving 7 bases unmatched. Germline V gene data show CDR1 as KGHDR and CDR2 as SFDVKD. The CDR3 has 14 amino acids. The CDR3 nucleotides are TGTGCCAGCAAGCGGGGGGCGGGCACCGGGGAGCTGTTTTTT. It translates to CASKRGAGTGELFF.

This clonotype was recorded at least ten times. The J gene is TRBJ2-7, the V gene TRBV5-1, with TRBD1 matching over 9 bases. The CDR3 totals 15 residues. Germline CDR1 SGHRS, CDR2 YFSETQ. Trimming took 1 base from V and 3 from J; bases not matched to a gene: 5. CDR3 amino acids: CASSLPGTGNYEQYF. CDR3 DNA: TGCGCCAGCAGCTTGCCCGGGACAGGGAACTACGAGCAGTACTTC.

This clonotype was recorded a few times. V is TRBV19 and J is TRBJ1-1; TRBD1 might be the D (6 bases). The length of the CDR3 is 16 residues. Germline V gives CDR1 LNHDA, CDR2 SQIVND (reference sequence). The ends were cut back, 5 bases at V and 4 bases at J, with 20 bases in the middle. The CDR3 loop is CASSRPSGQRRTEAFF. In nucleotides, the CDR3 is TGTGCCAGTAGTCGACCCTCCGGACAGCGTCGCACTGAAGCTTTCTTT.

This clonotype turned up a few times. The chain joins TRBV27 to TRBJ2-5; 9 nucleotides align to TRBD1. This CDR3 has 15 residues. Germline CDR1 and CDR2: MNHEY and SMNVEV (reference sequence). V was clipped by 7 bases and J by 3 bases; unmatched bases: 9. The CDR3 loop is CASTTTGGEKETQYF. CDR3 nucleotides: TGTGCCAGCACCACGACAGGGGGAGAAAAAGAGACCCAGTACTTC.

This clonotype was seen only once. This chain joins TRBV7-6 and TRBJ2-7; D is unclear. Germline loops: CDR1 SGHVS, CDR2 FNYEAQ. V lost 5 bases to trimming and J lost 1 base, with 15 bases between them. The CDR3 totals 15 residues. The CDR3 loop is CASSDRTVPSYEQYF. The CDR3, as DNA: TGTGCCAGCAGCGACCGGACCGTTCCGTCCTACGAGCAGTACTTC.

This clonotype was found many times. The J gene is TRBJ2-6, the V gene TRBV5-1; D is unresolved. With 0 bases removed from V and 6 bases from J, the gap between germline ends came to 7 bases. The CDR3 loop spans 14 amino acids. The germline gives CDR1 SGHRS, CDR2 YFSETQ. The CDR3 DNA reads as TGCGCCAGCAGCTTGGGCCCGGAGGCCAACGTCCTGACTTTC. It codes for CASSLGPEANVLTF.

This clonotype was detected many times. V gene TRBV5-1 combines with J gene TRBJ2-2, with 8 bases fitting TRBD1. This CDR3 region has 15 residues. After removal of 3 bases from V and 6 bases from J, the junction contained 7 bases not matched to a gene. Germline CDR1 reads SGHRS; CDR2 reads YFSETQ. The CDR3 nucleotides are TGCGCCAGCAGCTCGAGGGACAGGAGAGCCGGGGAGCTGTTTTTT. It encodes CASSSRDRRAGELFF.

This clonotype was picked up many times. The V gene is TRBV4-3, the J gene TRBJ2-7, with 7 bases fitting TRBD2. Per germline, CDR1 LGHNA and CDR2 YSLEER. CDR3 length: 14 amino acids. The trim removed 1 base at V and 5 bases at J, leaving 5 bases unmatched. The CDR3 bases are TGCGCCAGCAGCCAAGCTGCGGGAGCAAACGAGCAGTACTTC. This sequence encodes CASSQAAGANEQYF.

This clonotype was seen repeatedly, ten times or more. The chain combines TRBV5-5 with TRBJ2-7; TRBD1 aligns across 8 bases. Germline V gene lookup returns CDR1 SGHKS and CDR2 YYEKEE (reference sequence). The ends lost 1 base at V and 4 bases at J; junction bases unmatched: 4. The CDR3 loop spans 14 amino acids. The CDR3 sequence is CASSLRQGKYEQYF. In DNA, the CDR3 is TGTGCCAGCAGCTTGAGACAGGGGAAATACGAGCAGTACTTC.

On this clonotype: No DNA is shown, since the ends of the CDR3 on it are uncertain; the CDR3 is the one TCRdb lists. The gene calls are TRBV19 and TRBJ2-1; the table's D call, TRBD2, has no DNA check behind it. Looked up from germline, CDR1 is LNHDA and CDR2 is SQIVND (reference sequence). With termini counted, the CDR3 has 16 amino acids. The CDR3 loop reads CASSILESRSYNEQFF.

This clonotype was observed at least ten times. The V and J genes are TRBV12-3 or TRBV12-4 and TRBJ2-3, with D perhaps matching TRBD1 (5 bases). The V gene lost 3 bases and the J gene lost 2 bases, with 12 bases spanning the gap. CDR3 size: 15 residues. The CDR3 here is CASSFGQGSTDTQYF. CDR3 nucleotides: TGTGCCAGCAGTTTTGGTCAGGGATCCACAGATACGCAGTATTTT.